This is a list of T cell receptor beta chains from one sample in a study of T-cell reconstitution after alpha-beta-depleted transplantation in children. Each CDR3 protein gets one entry after TCRdb re-called the PCR reads with MiXCR. The data show about 980,000 distinct CDR3 sequences, less than 30% seen once. The sequencing used PBMCs, mostly from graft donor cells, collected 360 days after TCRalphabeta/CD19-depleted stem cell transplant. Receptors originate from a boy under two years old who had a stem cell transplant for SCID, so the T cells may come from the graft donor. The CDR3 runs from the conserved cysteine through the conserved F or W. The order of the fields is clone size, D gene, J gene, V gene, CDR3 protein, CDR3 DNA. D genes are given only for firm matches. Some rows have no size entry. The others give once, few or many, or a class for an expanded clone.

NA | TRBD2 | TRBJ2-2 | TRBV7-8 | CASSTPGTSDLTGELFF | TGTGCCAGCAGCACACCTGGGACTAGCGACCTTACCGGGGAGCTGTTTTTT
NA | NA | TRBJ2-7 | TRBV15 | CATSRDRRDEQYF | TGTGCCACCAGCAGAGATCGCCGGGACGAGCAGTACTTC
NA | TRBD2 | TRBJ2-3 | TRBV5-6 | CASSLEGLAGEADTQYF | TGTGCCAGCAGCTTGGAGGGACTAGCGGGGGAGGCAGATACGCAGTATTTT
few | TRBD2 | TRBJ2-7 | TRBV12-3/TRBV12-4 | CASSGGDGTYEQYF | TGTGCCAGCAGTGGGGGGGACGGAACCTACGAGCAGTACTTC
NA | NA | TRBJ2-5 | TRBV15 | CATSREGGWLMAQYF | TGTGCCACCAGCAGAGAGGGCGGTTGGTTAATGGCCCAGTACTTC
few | NA | TRBJ2-7 | TRBV12-3/TRBV12-4 | CASTLGRTYEQYF | TGTGCCAGCACCTTGGGACGGACCTACGAGCAGTACTTC
few | NA | TRBJ2-1 | TRBV20-1 | CSARVGPSYNEQFF | TGCAGTGCTAGGGTCGGCCCGTCCTACAATGAGCAGTTCTTC
many | TRBD2 | TRBJ2-7 | TRBV20-1 | CSARGGLSYEQYF | TGCAGTGCTCGCGGGGGACTCTCCTACGAGCAGTACTTC
NA | TRBD2 | TRBJ2-7 | TRBV18 | CASSYSGASSYEQYF | TGTGCCAGCTCGTACAGCGGGGCGAGCTCCTACGAGCAGTACTTC
NA | NA | TRBJ1-5 | TRBV6-5 | CASSYSGQIGQPQHF | TGTGCCAGCAGTTACTCGGGCCAAATAGGTCAGCCCCAGCATTTT
few | NA | TRBJ1-1 | TRBV5-1 | CASSLAPVNTEAFF | TGCGCCAGCAGCTTGGCCCCAGTGAACACTGAAGCTTTCTTT
many | TRBD1 | TRBJ2-7 | TRBV6-5 | CASSSPGQGQYF | TGTGCCAGCAGTTCTCCGGGACAGGGCCAGTACTTC
NA | NA | TRBJ2-7 | TRBV10-3 | CAIRGGLDSKEQYF | TGTGCCATCAGGGGGGGATTGGACAGTAAAGAGCAGTACTTC
NA | NA | TRBJ1-1 | TRBV12-3/TRBV12-4 | CASSPMRVRLGAEAFF | TGTGCCAGCAGTCCTATGAGGGTTCGGTTGGGCGCTGAAGCTTTCTTT
many | TRBD1 | TRBJ2-2 | TRBV9 | CASSAQGAGELFF | TGTGCCAGCAGCGCACAGGGGGCCGGGGAGCTGTTTTTT
NA | TRBD1 | TRBJ2-7 | TRBV9 | CASSTGQGPFYEQYF | TGTGCCAGCAGCACGGGACAGGGTCCCTTCTACGAGCAGTACTTC